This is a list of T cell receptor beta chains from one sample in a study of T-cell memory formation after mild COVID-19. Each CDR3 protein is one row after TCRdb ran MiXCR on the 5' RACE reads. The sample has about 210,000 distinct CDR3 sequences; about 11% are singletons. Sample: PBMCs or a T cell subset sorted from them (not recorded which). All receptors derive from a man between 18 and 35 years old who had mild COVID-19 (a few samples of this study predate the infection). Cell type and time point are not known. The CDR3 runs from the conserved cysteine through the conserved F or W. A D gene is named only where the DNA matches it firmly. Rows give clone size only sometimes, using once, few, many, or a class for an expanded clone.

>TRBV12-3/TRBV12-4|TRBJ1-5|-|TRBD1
TGTGCCAGCAGTCTAACAGGGGGTCAAAGTCAGCCCCAGCATTTT
CASSLTGGQSQPQHF
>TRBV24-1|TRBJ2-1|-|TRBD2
TGTGCCACCAGTGATAACAGAGCGGCGGGGGGGCTCGTCCCCTACAATGAGCAGTTCTTC
CATSDNRAAGGLVPYNEQFF
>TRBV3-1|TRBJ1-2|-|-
TGTGCCAGCAGCCGACTGGGCGGAGGAGGAGGCTACACCTTC
CASSRLGGGGGYTF
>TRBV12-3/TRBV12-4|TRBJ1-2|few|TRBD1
TGTGCCAGCAGTCCGACAGGGGGGCCCTATGGCTACACCTTC
CASSPTGGPYGYTF
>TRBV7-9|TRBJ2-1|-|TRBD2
TGTGCCAGCAGCCCCGAGCGGGGGGGCAGGGATGAGCAGTTCTTC
CASSPERGGRDEQFF
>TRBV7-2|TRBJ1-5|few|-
TGTGCCAGCAGCGAGAATAGCAATCAGCCCCAGCATTTT
CASSENSNQPQHF
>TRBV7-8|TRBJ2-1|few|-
TGTGCCAGCAGCTTCCCAGGGGGGAATGAGCAGTTCTTC
CASSFPGGNEQFF
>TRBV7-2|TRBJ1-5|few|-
TGTGCCAGCAGCCCCAATACTCGGGGAAGCAATCAGCCCCAGCATTTT
CASSPNTRGSNQPQHF
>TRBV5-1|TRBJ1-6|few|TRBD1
TGCGCCAGCAGCTTTCAACAGGGGGAAAATTCACCCCTCCACTTT
CASSFQQGENSPLHF
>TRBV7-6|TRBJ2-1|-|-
TGTGCCAGCAGCTTAGCGCACGGTGCTGAGCAGTTCTTC
CASSLAHGAEQFF
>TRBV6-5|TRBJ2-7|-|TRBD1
TGTGCCAGCAGTTACACCACAGGGGGACGGAGCGGCGAGCAGTACTTC
CASSYTTGGRSGEQYF
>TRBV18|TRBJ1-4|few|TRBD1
TGTGCCAGCTCACCTCCGGGACAGCTTAATGAAAAACTGTTTTTT
CASSPPGQLNEKLFF
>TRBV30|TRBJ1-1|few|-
TGTGCCTGGAGTGTAAAATGGGGGGCGCAAGGCACTGAAGCTTTCTTT
CAWSVKWGAQGTEAFF
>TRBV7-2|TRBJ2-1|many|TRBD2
TGTGCCAGCAGCTTAGTTAGCGGGGTCAATGAGCAGTTCTTC
CASSLVSGVNEQFF
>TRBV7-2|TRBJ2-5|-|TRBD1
TGTGCCAGCAGCTTTAGACGCAGGGGGAATGGGAAAGAGACCCAGTACTTC
CASSFRRRGNGKETQYF
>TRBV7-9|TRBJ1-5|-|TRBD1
TGTGCCAGCAGCGCCGGACAGGGAGGGCAGCCCCAGCATTTT
CASSAGQGGQPQHF
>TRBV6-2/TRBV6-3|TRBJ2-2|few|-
TGTGCCAGCAGTTACCCCGGACTGGGGAACACCGGGGAGCTGTTTTTT
CASSYPGLGNTGELFF
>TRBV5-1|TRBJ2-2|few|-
TGCGCCAGCAGCGGTGACGAAACCGGGGAGCTGTTTTTT
CASSGDETGELFF
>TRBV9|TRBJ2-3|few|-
TGTGCCAGCAGCGGAATTACAGGGCCCGGTACGCAGTATTTT
CASSGITGPGTQYF
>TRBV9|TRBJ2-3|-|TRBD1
TGTGCCAGCAGCATAAGTGGGAAGAGGGGGCCAGATACGCAGTATTTT
CASSISGKRGPDTQYF
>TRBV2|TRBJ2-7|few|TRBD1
TGTGCCAGCAGGTGGACAGGATATACCTACGAGCAGTACTTC
CASRWTGYTYEQYF
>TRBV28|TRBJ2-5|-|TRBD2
TGTGCCAGCAGTTCGAGCGGGGGGGTCGAGACCCAGTACTTC
CASSSSGGVETQYF
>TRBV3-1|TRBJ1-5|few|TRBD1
TGTGCCAGCAGCCATACAGGGGGCAATCAGCCCCAGCATTTT
CASSHTGGNQPQHF
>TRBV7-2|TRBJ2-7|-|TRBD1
TGTGCCAGCAGCTTAACAGGGGGCAGTGGATACGAGCAGTACTTC
CASSLTGGSGYEQYF
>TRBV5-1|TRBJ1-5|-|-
TGCGCCAGCAGGGGGGACCCCAATCAGCCCCAGCATTTT
CASRGDPNQPQHF
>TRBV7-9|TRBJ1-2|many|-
TGTGCCAGCACTCTAGCGGGAGCTGAAGGCTACACCTTC
CASTLAGAEGYTF
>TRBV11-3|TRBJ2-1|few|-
TGTGCCAGCAGCCCCGACTCAGAGGGTGAGCAGTTCTTC
CASSPDSEGEQFF
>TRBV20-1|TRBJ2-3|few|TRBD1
TGCAGTGCTAGAGCTCCCGGACAGGCCACAGATACGCAGTATTTT
CSARAPGQATDTQYF
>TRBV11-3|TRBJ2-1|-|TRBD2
TGTGCCAGCAGCCGAGCGGGGGGCCACTCCTACAATGAGCAGTTCTTC
CASSRAGGHSYNEQFF
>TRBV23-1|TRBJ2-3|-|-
TGCGCCAGCAGTCAAGGAGGACAGCGCACAGATACGCAGTATTTT
CASSQGGQRTDTQYF
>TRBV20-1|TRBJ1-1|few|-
TGCAGTGCTAGCCGATGGGTGGGGAACACTGAAGCTTTCTTT
CSASRWVGNTEAFF